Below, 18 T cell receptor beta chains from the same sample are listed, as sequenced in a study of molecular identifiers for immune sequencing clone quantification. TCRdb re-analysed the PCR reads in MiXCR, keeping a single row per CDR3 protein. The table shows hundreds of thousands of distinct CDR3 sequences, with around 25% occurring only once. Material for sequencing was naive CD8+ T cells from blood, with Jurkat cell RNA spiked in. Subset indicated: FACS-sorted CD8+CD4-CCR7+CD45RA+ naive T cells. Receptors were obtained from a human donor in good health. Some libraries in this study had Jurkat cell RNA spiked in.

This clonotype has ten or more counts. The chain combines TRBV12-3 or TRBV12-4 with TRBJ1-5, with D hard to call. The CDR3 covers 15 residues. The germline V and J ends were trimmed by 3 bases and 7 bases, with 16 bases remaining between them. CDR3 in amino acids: CASSFSETSPQPQHF. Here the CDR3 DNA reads TGTGCCAGCAGTTTCTCAGAGACTTCCCCACAGCCCCAGCATTTT.

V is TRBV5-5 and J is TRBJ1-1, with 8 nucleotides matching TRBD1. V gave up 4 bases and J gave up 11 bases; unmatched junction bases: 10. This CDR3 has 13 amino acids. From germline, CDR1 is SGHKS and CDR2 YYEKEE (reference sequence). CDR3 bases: TGTGCCAGCAGCCAGCCGGACAGGGAAAGGGCTTTCTTT. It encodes CASSQPDRERAFF.

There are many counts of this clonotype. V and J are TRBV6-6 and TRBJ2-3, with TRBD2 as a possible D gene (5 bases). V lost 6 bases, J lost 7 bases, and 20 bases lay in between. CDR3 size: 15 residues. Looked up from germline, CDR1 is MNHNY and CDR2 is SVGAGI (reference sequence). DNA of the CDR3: TGTGCCAGCAGGCTTCCGGACTCAGAGGGAAATACGCAGTATTTT. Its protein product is CASRLPDSEGNTQYF.

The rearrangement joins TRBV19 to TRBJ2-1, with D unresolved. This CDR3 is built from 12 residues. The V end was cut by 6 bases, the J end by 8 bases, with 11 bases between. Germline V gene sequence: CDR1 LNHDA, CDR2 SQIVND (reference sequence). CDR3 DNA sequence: TGTGCCAGTAGGCCAGCGTGGGATGAGCAGTTCTTC. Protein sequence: CASRPAWDEQFF. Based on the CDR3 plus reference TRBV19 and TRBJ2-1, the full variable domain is DGGITQSPKYLFRKEGQNVTLSCEQNLNHDAMYWYRQDPGQGLRLIYYSQIVNDFQKGDIAEGYSVSREKKESFPLTVTSAQKNPTAFYLCASRPAWDEQFFGPGTRLTVL.

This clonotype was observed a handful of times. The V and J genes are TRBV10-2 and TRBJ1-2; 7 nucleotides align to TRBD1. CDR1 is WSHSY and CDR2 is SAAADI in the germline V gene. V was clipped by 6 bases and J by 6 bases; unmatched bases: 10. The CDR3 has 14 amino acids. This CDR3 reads CASSLGQDEHGYTF. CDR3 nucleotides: TGCGCCAGCAGCCTAGGACAGGATGAACATGGCTACACCTTC.

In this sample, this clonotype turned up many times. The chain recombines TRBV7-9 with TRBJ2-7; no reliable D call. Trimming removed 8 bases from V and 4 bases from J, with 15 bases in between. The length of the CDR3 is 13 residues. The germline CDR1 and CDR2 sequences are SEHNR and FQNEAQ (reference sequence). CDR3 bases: TGTGCCAGCGCCCGTCCGGGTGGGTACGAGCAGTACTTC. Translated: CASARPGGYEQYF.

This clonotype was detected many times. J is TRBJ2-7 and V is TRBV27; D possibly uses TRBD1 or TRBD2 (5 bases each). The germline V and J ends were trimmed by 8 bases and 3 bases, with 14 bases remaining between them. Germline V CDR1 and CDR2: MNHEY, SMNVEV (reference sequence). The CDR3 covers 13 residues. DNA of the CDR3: TGTGCCAGCGGGGCTCAGAGGGGCTACGAGCAGTACTTC. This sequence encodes CASGAQRGYEQYF.

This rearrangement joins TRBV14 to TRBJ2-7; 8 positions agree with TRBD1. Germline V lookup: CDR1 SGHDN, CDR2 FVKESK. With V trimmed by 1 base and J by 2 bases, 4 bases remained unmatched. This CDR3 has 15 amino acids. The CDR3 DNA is TGTGCCAGCAGCCAAGGTTGGGGACAGGCCTACGAGCAGTACTTC. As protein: CASSQGWGQAYEQYF.

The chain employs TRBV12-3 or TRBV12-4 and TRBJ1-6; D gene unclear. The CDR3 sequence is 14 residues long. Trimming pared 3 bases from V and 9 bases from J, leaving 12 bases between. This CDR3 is CASSLAGWVSPLHF. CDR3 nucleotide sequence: TGTGCCAGCAGTTTGGCGGGGTGGGTTTCACCCCTCCACTTT.

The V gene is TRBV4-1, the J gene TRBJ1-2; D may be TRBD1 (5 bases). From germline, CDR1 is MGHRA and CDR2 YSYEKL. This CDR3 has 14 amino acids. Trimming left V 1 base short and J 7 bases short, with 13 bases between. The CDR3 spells CASSQGQGTPGYTF. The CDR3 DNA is TGCGCCAGCAGCCAAGGTCAGGGCACACCTGGCTACACCTTC.

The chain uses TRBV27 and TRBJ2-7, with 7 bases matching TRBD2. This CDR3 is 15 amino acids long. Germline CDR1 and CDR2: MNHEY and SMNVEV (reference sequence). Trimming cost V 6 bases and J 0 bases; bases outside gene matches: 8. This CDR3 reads CASSTTGGSSYEQYF. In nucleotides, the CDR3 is TGTGCCAGCAGCACGACGGGGGGAAGCTCCTACGAGCAGTACTTC.

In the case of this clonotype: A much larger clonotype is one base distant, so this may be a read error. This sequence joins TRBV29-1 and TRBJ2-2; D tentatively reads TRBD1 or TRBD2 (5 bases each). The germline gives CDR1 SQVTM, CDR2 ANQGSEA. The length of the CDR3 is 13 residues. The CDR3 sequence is CSVEGEDTGELSF. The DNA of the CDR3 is TGCAGCGTTGAGGGGGAAGACACCGGGGAGCTGTCTTTT.

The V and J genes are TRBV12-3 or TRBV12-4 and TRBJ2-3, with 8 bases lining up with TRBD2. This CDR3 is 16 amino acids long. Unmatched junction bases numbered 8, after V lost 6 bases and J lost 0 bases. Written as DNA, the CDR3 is TGTGCCAGCAGCCCCCCCCGGGGGGGGAGCACAGATACGCAGTATTTT. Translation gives CASSPPRGGSTDTQYF.

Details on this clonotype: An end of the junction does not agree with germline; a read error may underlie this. The CDR3 spells CAICEGVGAFF. The CDR3 DNA follows: TGTGCCATCTGTGAAGGGGTTGGAGCTTTCTTT. This chain uses TRBV10-3 with TRBJ1-1, with D perhaps TRBD1 (5 bases). The CDR3 has 11 amino acids. Per the germline V gene, CDR1 is ENHRY and CDR2 is SYGVKD.

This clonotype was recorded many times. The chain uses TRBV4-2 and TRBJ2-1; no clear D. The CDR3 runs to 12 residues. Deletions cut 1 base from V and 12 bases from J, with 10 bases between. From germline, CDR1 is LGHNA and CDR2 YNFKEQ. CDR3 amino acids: CASSQGRSGQFF. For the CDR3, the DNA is TGTGCCAGCAGCCAAGGCCGATCCGGGCAGTTCTTC.

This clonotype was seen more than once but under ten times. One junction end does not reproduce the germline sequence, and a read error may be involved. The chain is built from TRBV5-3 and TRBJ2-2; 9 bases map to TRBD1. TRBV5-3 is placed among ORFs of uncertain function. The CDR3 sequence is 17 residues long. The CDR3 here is CASSLPGGTGSTGELFF. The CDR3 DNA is TGTGCCAGCAGCTTGCCCGGGGGGACAGGGAGCACCGGGGAGCTGTTTTTT.

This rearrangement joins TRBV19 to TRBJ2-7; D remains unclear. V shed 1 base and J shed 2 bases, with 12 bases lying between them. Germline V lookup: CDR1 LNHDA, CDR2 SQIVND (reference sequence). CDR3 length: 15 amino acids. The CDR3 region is CASSIAHSLPYEQYF. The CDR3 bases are TGTGCCAGTAGTATAGCACACTCGCTGCCCTACGAGCAGTACTTC.

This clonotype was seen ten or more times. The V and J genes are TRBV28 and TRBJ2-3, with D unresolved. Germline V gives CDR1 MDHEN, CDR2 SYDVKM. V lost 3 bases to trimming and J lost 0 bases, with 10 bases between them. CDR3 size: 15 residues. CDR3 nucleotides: TGTGCCAGCAGTTTTCTGCAGGAAAGCACAGATACGCAGTATTTT. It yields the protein CASSFLQESTDTQYF.